This T cell receptor beta chain emerged from a study of T-cell memory formation after mild COVID-19. The ends were cut back, 2 bases at V and 6 bases at J, with 16 bases in the middle. CDR1 MNHEY and CDR2 SVGEGT come from the germline V gene. The CDR3 spans 15 residues. TCRdb re-analysed the 5' RACE reads in MiXCR, keeping a single row per CDR3 protein. The sample has approximately 240,000 distinct CDR3 sequences; about 16% are singletons. Sequenced sample: PBMCs or a T cell subset sorted from them (not recorded which). This sequence joins TRBV6-2 or TRBV6-3 and TRBJ1-2, with D possibly TRBD1 on 6 matching bases. The receptor's source is a young man who had mild COVID-19 (a few samples of this study predate the infection). Cell type and time point are not known. CDR3 residues: CASSYPTGHSDGYTF. The CDR3 DNA is TGTGCCAGCAGTTACCCAACGGGACACTCGGATGGCTACACCTTC.